This passage covers 30 T cell receptor beta chains from one sample sequenced in a study of T-cell memory formation after mild COVID-19. TCRdb re-derived calls from the 5' RACE reads in MiXCR, one entry per CDR3 protein. The table has a few hundred thousand distinct CDR3 sequences, about 17% seen once. The sample taken for sequencing was PBMCs or a T cell subset sorted from them (not recorded which). These receptors were collected from a man in his late teens or twenties who had mild COVID-19 (a few samples of this study predate the infection). Cell type and time point are not known.

V gene TRBV15 combines with J gene TRBJ1-2, with 8 bases identical to TRBD1. CDR1 and CDR2 from the germline V gene are LNHNV and YYDKDF (reference sequence). The length of the CDR3 is 14 residues. V shed 4 bases and J 5 bases; nucleotides not matched to a gene: 6. The CDR3 reads CATSTGTGSYGYTF. CDR3 bases: TGTGCCACCAGCACCGGGACAGGTAGTTATGGCTACACCTTC. Full variable domain (outside the CDR3, taken from reference TRBV15 and TRBJ1-2): DAMVIQNPRYQVTQFGKPVTLSCSQTLNHNVMYWYQQKSSQAPKLLFHYYDKDFNNEADTPDNFQSRRPNTSFCFLDIRSPGLGDTAMYLCATSTGTGSYGYTFGSGTRLTVV.

This clonotype was seen a few times. V is TRBV7-9 and J is TRBJ2-6; the D call may be TRBD1 or TRBD2 (5 bases each). Per germline, CDR1 SEHNR and CDR2 FQNEAQ (reference sequence). V lost 4 bases and J lost 0, with 16 bases in between. The CDR3 is made up of 18 amino acids. CDR3 protein: CASSSDRLIYSGANVLTF. Here the CDR3 DNA reads TGTGCCAGCAGCTCCGACAGACTAATCTACTCTGGGGCCAACGTCCTGACTTTC.

The gene calls are TRBV28 and TRBJ2-5, with 10 bases aligning to TRBD1. CDR3 length: 15 amino acids. After removal of 5 bases from V and 5 bases from J, the junction contained 8 bases not matched to a gene. Germline assignment: CDR1 MDHEN and CDR2 SYDVKM. In DNA, the CDR3 is TGTGCCAGCAGTGGAGGACAGGGGGAATTGGAGACCCAGTACTTC. Amino acids: CASSGGQGELETQYF.

This clonotype was recorded a few times. The chain joins TRBV5-1 to TRBJ2-1, with 7 bases lining up with TRBD1. Germline V gene sequence: CDR1 SGHRS, CDR2 YFSETQ. This CDR3 is built from 13 residues. V lost 4 bases, J lost 5 bases, and 3 bases stayed unmatched. Written as DNA, the CDR3 is TGCGCCAGCAGCCGGGACAGTAACAATGAGCAGTTCTTC. Translating gives CASSRDSNNEQFF.

This clonotype was counted a few times. This chain connects TRBV3-1 to TRBJ2-1; TRBD1 agrees at 7 bases. Germline trimming cut 6 bases from V and 6 bases from J; bases unmatched to any gene: 8. The germline CDR1 and CDR2 sequences are LGHDT and YNNKEL (reference sequence). This CDR3 contains 14 residues. The chain's CDR3 is CASSPSEGANEQFF. In nucleotides, the CDR3 is TGTGCCAGCAGTCCCTCTGAGGGGGCCAATGAGCAGTTCTTC.

A few counts support this clonotype. The gene calls are TRBV3-1 and TRBJ2-1, with D possibly being TRBD2 (5 bases). From germline, CDR1 is LGHDT and CDR2 YNNKEL (reference sequence). Trimming cost V 0 bases and J 0 bases, with 15 bases left between them. CDR3 size: 18 residues. The CDR3 here is CASSQDTTGRNSYNEQFF. As DNA, the CDR3 is TGTGCCAGCAGCCAAGACACAACGGGGAGAAACTCCTACAATGAGCAGTTCTTC.

This clonotype was counted between two and nine times. The V call is TRBV2, the J call TRBJ2-5; D not certain. The CDR3 is 13 amino acids. V shed 7 bases and J shed 5 bases, with 14 bases lying between them. In germline, CDR1 is SNHLY, CDR2 FYNNEI. The CDR3 reads CASTSVSPETQYF. As DNA, the CDR3 is TGTGCCAGCACTTCGGTTAGCCCTGAGACCCAGTACTTC.

The table lists this clonotype with a few counts. V is TRBV7-2 and J is TRBJ2-3, with D possibly being TRBD2 (6 bases). CDR3 length equals 14 residues. Trimming pared 7 bases from V and 7 bases from J, leaving 18 bases between. The germline gives CDR1 SGHTA, CDR2 FQGNSA. The CDR3 loop reads CASTPEGLRNTQYF. The CDR3 coding sequence is TGTGCCAGCACGCCGGAGGGGCTCCGGAATACGCAGTATTTT.

This clonotype was counted ten times or more. This chain connects TRBV11-2 to TRBJ2-2; the D call may be TRBD1 or TRBD2 (5 bases each). The V gene lost 5 bases and the J gene lost 1 base, with 11 bases spanning the gap. CDR3 size: 15 residues. Looked up from germline, CDR1 is SGHAT and CDR2 is FQNNGV. The CDR3 loop is CASSRGRMNTGELFF. In DNA, the CDR3 is TGTGCCAGCAGCCGGGGCAGGATGAACACCGGGGAGCTGTTTTTT.

J is TRBJ1-2 and V is TRBV7-2, with D hard to call. Per germline, CDR1 SGHTA and CDR2 FQGNSA. This CDR3 is built from 15 residues. Trimming took off 5 bases at V and 5 bases at J, with 18 bases between the two ends. CDR3 in amino acids: CASSPPGGSPYGYTF. In DNA form, the CDR3 reads TGTGCCAGCAGCCCACCGGGAGGTTCTCCTTATGGCTACACCTTC.

In its sample, this clonotype was seen a few times. The chain joins TRBV12-3 or TRBV12-4 to TRBJ2-3; D gene ambiguous. The CDR3 has 14 residues. V gave up 2 bases and J gave up 0 bases, with 6 bases separating them. Written as DNA, the CDR3 is TGTGCCAGCAGTTTATTATCTAGCACAGATACGCAGTATTTT. Protein product: CASSLLSSTDTQYF.

The chain uses TRBV4-1 and TRBJ2-5; either TRBD1 or TRBD2 may fit D (5 bases each). Germline V gene lookup returns CDR1 MGHRA and CDR2 YSYEKL. The CDR3 has 14 residues. Trimming took off 5 bases at V and 5 bases at J, with 15 bases between the two ends. CDR3 sequence reads: CASSNRQGPETQYF. The CDR3 DNA reads as TGCGCCAGCAGCAATCGGCAGGGACCCGAGACCCAGTACTTC.

The genes are TRBV3-2 and TRBJ2-5; TRBD2, the table's D call, was not compared with the DNA. TRBV3-2 is noted as a pseudogene. The CDR3 extends over 18 amino acids. CDR3 residues: CASTLTSGGAPTQETQYF. DNA of the CDR3: TGTGCCAGCACCTTGACTAGCGGGGGGGCACCAACCCAAGAGACCCAGTACTTC.

A few counts support this clonotype. This chain links TRBV5-6 with TRBJ1-4; no reliable D call. Trimming left V 3 bases short and J 0 bases short, with 12 bases between. The germline V gene has CDR1 SGHDT and CDR2 YYEEEE. The CDR3 extends over 16 amino acids. In DNA, the CDR3 is TGTGCCAGCAGCTATAAAAGCCTTGCAACTAATGAAAAACTGTTTTTT. It encodes CASSYKSLATNEKLFF.

CDR3 protein: CASSLVEVRGTEAFF. The CDR3 region has the DNA TGTGCCAGCAGTTTAGTTGAAGTCAGGGGGACTGAAGCTTTCTTT. The chain joins TRBV28 to TRBJ1-1; TRBD1 matches at 7 bases. The CDR3 extends over 15 amino acids. Trimming cost V 2 bases and J 5 bases; bases outside gene matches: 8. In germline, CDR1 is MDHEN, CDR2 SYDVKM.

This chain uses TRBV12-3 or TRBV12-4 with TRBJ2-2; TRBD2 agrees at 9 bases. CDR3 length: 14 amino acids. The ends lost 10 bases at V and 3 bases at J; junction bases unmatched: 6. This CDR3 is CATQAGGHTGELFF. The DNA of the CDR3 is TGTGCCACCCAAGCGGGGGGACACACCGGGGAGCTGTTTTTT.

The gene calls are TRBV15 and TRBJ2-3; 12 nucleotides line up with TRBD2. Germline CDR1 is LNHNV and CDR2 is YYDKDF (reference sequence). The V segment lost 1 base and the J segment 3 bases; nucleotides outside the gene matches: 8. This CDR3 has 18 amino acids. CDR3 protein: CATSRASGGEGGTDTQYF. In DNA, the CDR3 is TGTGCCACCAGCAGAGCTAGCGGGGGGGAAGGGGGAACAGATACGCAGTATTTT.

The V and J genes are TRBV5-1 and TRBJ1-2; D ambiguous. The CDR3 loop spans 14 amino acids. V lost 5 bases to trimming and J lost 6 bases, with 17 bases between them. Germline V lookup: CDR1 SGHRS, CDR2 YFSETQ. For the CDR3, the DNA is TGCGCCAGCAGTCCTACGACGGGGAGGAATGGCTACACCTTC. Encoded protein: CASSPTTGRNGYTF.

The chain carries TRBV4-2 and TRBJ2-1, with 7 bases fitting TRBD2. The germline V gene has CDR1 LGHNA and CDR2 YNFKEQ. The J segment lost 6 bases and the V segment lost 0 bases, leaving 2 bases of the junction unmatched. The CDR3 has 14 amino acids. The DNA of the CDR3 is TGTGCCAGCAGCCAAGATACGGGGGGCAATGAGCAGTTCTTC. It specifies CASSQDTGGNEQFF.

V is TRBV20-1 and J is TRBJ1-5; D is unresolved. The CDR3 runs to 15 residues. Per germline, CDR1 DFQATT and CDR2 SNEGSKA (reference sequence). The ends were cut back, 0 bases at V and 1 base at J, with 10 bases in the middle. The CDR3 bases are TGCAGTGCTAGAGATGGTCACGGGAGCAATCAGCCCCAGCATTTT. Its protein is CSARDGHGSNQPQHF.

V usage is TRBV7-2 and J usage is TRBJ1-1; D gene uncertain. The germline CDR1 and CDR2 sequences are SGHTA and FQGNSA. CDR3 length: 11 residues. Trimming took off 5 bases at V and 8 bases at J, with 9 bases between the two ends. The CDR3 DNA is TGTGCCAGCAGCCTGAAGCACGAAGCTTTCTTT. It specifies CASSLKHEAFF.

The rearrangement joins TRBV7-9 to TRBJ2-1; D possibly matches TRBD1 or TRBD2 (5 bases each). This CDR3 is built from 15 residues. V was clipped by 5 bases and J by 6 bases, with 17 bases between them. Per the germline V gene, CDR1 is SEHNR and CDR2 is FQNEAQ (reference sequence). CDR3 sequence: CASSLHEGLGNEQFF. The DNA for the CDR3 is TGTGCCAGCAGCCTCCATGAGGGGTTAGGCAATGAGCAGTTCTTC.

The chain carries TRBV21-1 and TRBJ1-3; the D call in the table, TRBD1, was not verified against the DNA. TRBV21-1 is given as a pseudogene. This CDR3 region has 17 residues. CDR3 DNA: TGTGCCAGCAGCAAGGTCGGGACAGAAGAACTTGGAAACACCATATATTTT. Protein sequence: CASSKVGTEELGNTIYF.

The chain couples TRBV7-9 to TRBJ2-1; D ambiguous. Germline-derived CDR1 and CDR2 are SEHNR and FQNEAQ (reference sequence). Trimming removed 6 bases from V and 9 bases from J, with 12 bases in between. This CDR3 region has 12 residues. The DNA for the CDR3 is TGTGCCAGCAGGGCGACTGAGTTTGAGCAGTTCTTC. Amino acids: CASRATEFEQFF.

The chain uses TRBV6-5 and TRBJ1-5; D is perhaps TRBD1 (6 bases). This CDR3 spans 15 amino acids. CDR1 is MNHEY and CDR2 is SVGAGI in the germline V gene. Deletions cut 6 bases from V and 2 bases from J, with 14 bases between. The DNA of the CDR3 is TGTGCCAGCAGGTCGGGAGGGGGTCGCAATCAGCCCCAGCATTTT. It translates to CASRSGGGRNQPQHF.

This sequence joins TRBV7-2 and TRBJ1-6; unclear D gene. Trimming stripped 5 bases from V and 7 bases from J, with 9 bases between. The CDR3 extends over 13 amino acids. CDR1 and CDR2 from the germline V gene are SGHTA and FQGNSA. The CDR3 region has the DNA TGTGCCAGCAGCCACGGGTGGAATTCACCCCTCCACTTT. It specifies CASSHGWNSPLHF. Full variable domain (outside the CDR3, taken from reference TRBV7-2 and TRBJ1-6): GAGVSQSPSNKVTEKGKDVELRCDPISGHTALYWYRQSLGQGLEFLIYFQGNSAPDKSGLPSDRFSAERTGGSVSTLTIQRTQQEDSAVYLCASSHGWNSPLHFGNGTRLTVT.

This clonotype has more than one count but fewer than ten. The rearrangement links TRBV7-9 to TRBJ1-5, with D possibly being TRBD1 (6 bases). Germline assignment: CDR1 SEHNR and CDR2 FQNEAQ (reference sequence). This CDR3 has 17 residues. V lost 6 bases, J lost 0 bases, and 18 bases lay in between. The DNA of the CDR3 is TGTGCCAGCAGTGCGGGGGCAGGGCCCTATAGCAATCAGCCCCAGCATTTT. Translation: CASSAGAGPYSNQPQHF. The full variable domain, with the rest looked up from reference TRBV7-9 and TRBJ1-5, is DTGVSQNPRHKITKRGQNVTFRCDPISEHNRLYWYRQTLGQGPEFLTYFQNEAQLEKSRLLSDRFSAERPKGSFSTLEIQRTEQGDSAMYLCASSAGAGPYSNQPQHFGDGTRLSIL.

This chain uses TRBV4-1 with TRBJ1-1; D is possibly TRBD1 (5 bases). The CDR3 consists of 15 residues. V was cut by 0 bases and J by 7 bases, with 15 bases left in between. The germline CDR1 and CDR2 sequences are MGHRA and YSYEKL. The CDR3 DNA reads TGCGCCAGCAGCCAAGATATGGGCCTAAGGGGTGAAGCTTTCTTT. This encodes CASSQDMGLRGEAFF.

In this sample, this clonotype turned up a few times. The V call is TRBV20-1, the J call TRBJ1-5; possibly TRBD1 for D (5 bases). Germline-derived CDR1 and CDR2 are DFQATT and SNEGSKA (reference sequence). The CDR3 totals 14 residues. V was trimmed by 6 bases and J by 6 bases, leaving 18 bases between them. CDR3 bases: TGCAGTGCCCGGCCGGGGGGAGTAAGTCAGCCCCAGCATTTT. Protein product: CSARPGGVSQPQHF.

V gene TRBV13 combines with J gene TRBJ2-7, with D unresolved. The V gene's germline CDR1 is PRHDT and CDR2 FYEKMQ (reference sequence). CDR3 length equals 14 residues. Between the trimmed V and J ends, which lost 0 bases and 0 bases, there was a span of 6 bases. CDR3 amino acids: CASSLGRSSYEQYV. The CDR3 DNA reads TGTGCCAGCAGCTTAGGCCGGAGCTCCTACGAGCAGTACGTC.